This T cell receptor (beta chain) was identified in a study of cytomegalovirus exposure and HLA in healthy donors. 13 Jbeta primers and 60 Vbeta primers were used for the PCR. Clones were read by immunoSEQ multiplex PCR, and TCRdb kept only the in-frame ones, dropping some. The sample contains 100,000 to 150,000 clones, about 84% of which appear only once. V was shortened by 6 bases and J by 4 bases, with 16 bases between the two germline ends. The CDR3 spans 16 residues. Germline CDR1 is MNHEY and CDR2 is SMNVEV (reference sequence). Sequencing was performed on PBMCs. This TCR derives from a man aged 18 to 29 in good health and CMV-seropositive. The rearrangement uses TRBV27 and TRBJ2-6; TRBD1 is a possible D gene (6 bases). Here the CDR3 reads CASSSMWGPGANVLTF. As DNA, the CDR3 is TGTGCCAGCAGCTCAATGTGGGGGCCCGGGGCCAACGTCCTGACTTTC.